The 8 T cell receptor beta chains listed next were all sequenced from one sample in a study of molecular identifiers for immune sequencing clone quantification (dated by TCRdb to the late 2010s). Library method: PCR. TCRdb records Illumina HiSeq 4000 as the sequencer. TCRdb took the public reads, trimmed them with fastp at Q25, ran MiXCR for clone calling and kept in-frame beta chains. CDR3 protein sequences are deduplicated, and each keeps its most common genes and DNA. The sample table lists 460,000 or so distinct CDR3 sequences, about a fifth of them with a count of one. The top ten clonotypes cover about 0.78% of the sample. Sequenced material: naive CD8+ T cells from blood, with Jurkat cell RNA spiked in. The intended sense of this specimen's cell subset or site label: FACS-sorted CD8+CD4-CCR7+CD45RA+ naive T cells. All receptors derive from a human donor in good health. Some libraries in this study had Jurkat cell RNA spiked in.

With respect to this clonotype: One end of the junction is discordant with germline, which a read error may explain. The gene calls are TRBV5-3 and TRBJ1-3; D uncertain. TRBV5-3 is an open reading frame whose function is uncertain. This CDR3 comprises 15 residues. The CDR3 is CASSWTDDSGDTIYF. The CDR3 bases are TGTGCCAGCAGCTGGACGGATGACTCTGGAGACACCATATATTTT.

This clonotype showed up many times. The rearrangement links TRBV28 to TRBJ2-7; D is uncertain. This CDR3 has 15 residues. The germline gives CDR1 MDHEN, CDR2 SYDVKM. Between the trimmed V and J ends, which lost 6 bases and 0 bases, there was a span of 15 bases. The CDR3 bases are TGTGCCAGCAGCAGCGAGCCGGGCCTCTCCTACGAGCAGTACTTC. Its translation is CASSSEPGLSYEQYF.

This sequence joins TRBV4-1 and TRBJ2-1, with D unclear. Germline V lookup: CDR1 MGHRA, CDR2 YSYEKL. The length of the CDR3 is 14 residues. Trimming took 0 bases from V and 7 from J, leaving 10 bases between them. The CDR3 DNA is TGCGCCAGCAGCCAAGATCGATTGGGGAATGAGCAGTTCTTC. Its protein is CASSQDRLGNEQFF.

This chain connects TRBV7-9 to TRBJ2-7; 10 nucleotides match TRBD1. V lost 4 bases and J lost 5; bases outside the gene matches: 11. There are 16 residues in the CDR3. Germline values: CDR1 SEHNR, CDR2 FQNEAQ (reference sequence). The DNA for the CDR3 is TGTGCCAGCAGCTCACCTCCGGGACAGGGGTACGACGAGCAGTACTTC. Encoded protein: CASSSPPGQGYDEQYF.

As to this clonotype: Just one base apart from a much larger clone, this may be a read error. The chain couples TRBV12-3 or TRBV12-4 to TRBJ2-3, with 11 bases fitting TRBD2. This CDR3 is 18 amino acids long. The J segment lost 0 bases and the V segment lost 5 bases, leaving 10 bases of the junction unmatched. The DNA of the CDR3 is TGTGCCAGCAGTCCCATCACCAGGACTAGCGGGAGCACAGATACGCAGTATTTT. Protein: CASSPITRTSGSTDTQYF.

Note on this clonotype: Since no conserved phenylalanine or tryptophan closes the CDR3, a read error is the likely cause. This chain connects TRBV14 to TRBJ2-7; TRBD1 or TRBD2 may be the D gene (6 bases each). Germline lookup yields CDR1 SGHDN and CDR2 FVKESK. This CDR3 spans 16 amino acids. Trimming took off 0 bases at V and 0 bases at J, with 12 bases between the two ends. CDR3 DNA: TGTGCCAGCAGCCAAGATACGGGGGCCTTCTCCTACGAGCAGTACCTC. It translates to CASSQDTGAFSYEQYL.

Comments on this clonotype: Being one base from a much bigger clone, this may be a read error. The chain has TRBV29-1 and TRBJ1-1; D not certain. Trimming removed 1 base at V and 13 bases at J, with 13 bases between. The length of the CDR3 is 11 residues. Germline CDR1 SQVTM, CDR2 ANQGSEA. The CDR3 nucleotides are TGCAGCGTTGAAGGAGCCCCCCAGGTTTTCTTT. Translation: CSVEGAPQVFF. The variable domain in full, with the rest retrieved from reference TRBV29-1 and TRBJ1-1, is SAVISQKPSRDICQRGTSLTIQCQVDSQVTMMFWYRQQPGQSLTLIATANQGSEATYESGFVIDKFPISRPNLTFSTLTVSNMSPEDSSIYLCSVEGAPQVFFGQGTRLTVV.

The chain links TRBV7-9 to TRBJ2-1, with TRBD2 matching over 8 bases. The CDR3 length is 16 residues. V dropped 1 base and J dropped 4; count of bases not matched to a gene: 6. CDR1 and CDR2 from the germline V gene are SEHNR and FQNEAQ (reference sequence). The CDR3 region is CASSLEGGRRYNEQFF. The CDR3 nucleotides read TGTGCCAGCAGCTTAGAGGGCGGGAGGAGATACAATGAGCAGTTCTTC.